This T cell receptor (beta chain) appears in the sequencing data of a study of blood T cell repertoires in COVID-19. Study background: T cells, B-cell-depleted T cells, or PBMCs supplied cDNA or gDNA.

Enrolled during active infection, Seattle patients were then followed longitudinally. Sequencing used immunoSEQ multiplex PCR; TCRdb keeps in-frame clones, though not all of them. The repertoire holds under 250,000 clones, with 86% as singletons. Germline V gene sequence: CDR1 LGHDT, CDR2 YNNKEL (reference sequence). This CDR3 has 14 residues. Unmatched junction bases numbered 9, after V lost 7 bases and J lost 5 bases. This clonotype was obtained from a woman of 80 years or more with COVID-19, enrolled during active disease. Material for sequencing was peripheral blood. The chain recombines TRBV3-1 (or the pseudogene TRBV3-2) with TRBJ2-5; 8 positions match TRBD2. The chain's CDR3 is CASTSSGGYETQYF. In nucleotides, the CDR3 is TGTGCCAGCACGTCCAGCGGGGGATATGAGACCCAGTACTTC.